This T cell receptor beta chain was found in a study of identical twins. Study observations and caveats: Modeled out-of-frame TCR alpha sharing in monozygotic twins fell below observed levels. Cord blood's abundant beta clonotypes had fewer insertions, unlike memory repertoires.

CDR3 length: 14 amino acids. The V segment lost 3 bases and the J segment 4 bases; nucleotides outside the gene matches: 5. Germline CDR1 reads SQVTM; CDR2 reads ANQGSEA. TCRdb used MiXCR to reprocess the 5' RACE reads, holding one entry per CDR3 protein. The sample contains nearly 900,000 distinct CDR3 sequences, roughly an eighth of which appear only once. Worth noting for this clonotype: Its antigen is not known.

The data also belong to a second study, concerning yellow fever vaccine responses in identical twins.

The specimen sequenced was PBMCs. The sequence was collected from a woman aged 18-35 years in good health. The chain joins TRBV29-1 to TRBJ1-2, with TRBD1 identical over 10 bases. This CDR3 is CSVEGGQGIYGYTF. The CDR3 DNA reads as TGCAGCGTTGAGGGGGGACAGGGGATCTATGGCTACACCTTC. Variable domain in full (rest from reference TRBV29-1 and TRBJ1-2): SAVISQKPSRDICQRGTSLTIQCQVDSQVTMMFWYRQQPGQSLTLIATANQGSEATYESGFVIDKFPISRPNLTFSTLTVSNMSPEDSSIYLCSVEGGQGIYGYTFGSGTRLTVV.